These T cell receptor beta chains were read from a single sample in a study of T cell repertoires in cytomegalovirus infection. TCRdb itself ran the reads through MiXCR, one entry per CDR3 protein. The sample contains about 180,000 distinct CDR3 sequences, over 13% of which appear only once. The sequenced material came from PBMCs. The receptors originated from a human donor in good health (CMV status not recorded). Some clones in this sample may be carry-over from other donors' samples. Both conserved end residues are part of each CDR3. The order of the fields is V gene, J gene, D gene, clone size, CDR3 DNA, CDR3 protein. The D gene is left open where the match is weak. Only some rows state a clone size, as once, few, many or a class for expanded clones.

>TRBV5-1|TRBJ1-4|-|-
TGCGCCAGCAGCGTCCGGGACATCAATGAAAAACTGTTTTTT
CASSVRDINEKLFF
>TRBV2|TRBJ2-2|-|few
TGTGCCAGCAGAGCCGGGACGAACACCGGGGAGCTGTTTTTT
CASRAGTNTGELFF
>TRBV7-6|TRBJ2-2|-|few
TGTGCCAGCAGCCCATTGTCATGGGAGACCGGGGAGCTGTTTTTT
CASSPLSWETGELFF
>TRBV29-1|TRBJ1-1|-|many
TGCAGCGTTGGGCGGACACGGAACGAGAACACTGAAGCTTTCTTT
CSVGRTRNENTEAFF
>TRBV7-8|TRBJ1-2|TRBD1|-
TGTGCCAGCAGCTTAGCAGGGGGCTACCGCTATGGCTACACCTTC
CASSLAGGYRYGYTF
>TRBV12-3/TRBV12-4|TRBJ1-1|-|many
TGTGCCAGCAGCTTAGGGGCCGTCTTCTCTGAAGCTTTCTTT
CASSLGAVFSEAFF
>TRBV7-2|TRBJ1-1|TRBD1|many
TGTGCCAGCAGCCGCCGGACAGGGGCTGAAGCTTTCTTT
CASSRRTGAEAFF
>TRBV28|TRBJ2-7|TRBD2|few
TGTGCCAGCAGTTTTATCGCTAGCGGATCCTACGAGCAGTACTTC
CASSFIASGSYEQYF
>TRBV7-2|TRBJ2-1|-|many
TGTGCCAGCAGCCCGGACTGGGGATACAATGAGCAGTTCTTC
CASSPDWGYNEQFF
>TRBV5-6|TRBJ1-2|TRBD1|-
TGTGCCAGCAGCCCGGACAGGGGAGGAGGTGGCTACACCTTC
CASSPDRGGGGYTF
>TRBV6-1|TRBJ1-1|TRBD1|many
TGTGCCAGCAACCAGTGGGACAGGCCTGCGGGGACTGAAGCTTTCTTT
CASNQWDRPAGTEAFF